The source of this T cell receptor beta chain is a study of blood T cell repertoires in COVID-19 (dated by TCRdb to 2020 to 2021). Regarding the study in general: Collaborator samples came from the United States, Italy and Spain and covered acute and convalescent phases of COVID-19. The material from the prospective study consisted of cDNA or gDNA derived from T cells, B-cell-depleted T cells, or PBMCs. The dataset comprised deeply sampled blood TCRbeta repertoires from subjects exposed to, actively infected with, or recovered from COVID-19. The repertoires were released in a freely available public database intended as a resource for research on the immune response to SARS-CoV-2. Samples were obtained from the ongoing ImmuneRACE study (first 160 participants) and from 1,254 subjects provided by 6 global collaborators. Sample metadata almost always included a de-identified subject ID, COVID-19 status, age in years and sex. Where available, HLA class I and class II types were obtained from metadata supplied by the sample provider rather than from assay-based typing.

V drops 0 bases and J drops 4 bases, leaving 12 bases in between. Including the terminal cysteine and phenylalanine, the CDR3 comprises 15 residues. Only the CDR3 DNA is retained, 45 bases long and in frame from the first base. The germline V gene provides CDR1 SNHLY and CDR2 FYNNEI. Study-level results and caveats: The quantity of clinical and demographic metadata differed by source and by participant and was supplied without curation.

Remarks on this clone: Its recognized antigen is unknown. Per-base quality was not reported, and no clone a single base away is much larger than it.

TCRbeta CDR3 regions were amplified from genomic DNA using the immunoSEQ Assay, a bias-controlled multiplex PCR. The source study handled its data this way. Within the assay, amplification of reference gene primers was used to estimate how many nucleated cells each sample contained. To quantify the absolute abundance of each unique TCRbeta CDR3 rearrangement, sequence reads were collapsed and filtered. For each sample, productive Simpson clonality was calculated as the square root of Simpson's diversity index across productive rearrangements. TCRdb mirrors the immuneACCESS table, restricted to in-frame sequences. Some clones are absent from its copies; in checked studies, under half trace to an unresolved V gene, and the reason for the others is unknown. That table furnishes V, J and clone size, whereas the DNA furnished D and trimming. For this sample the table gives 130,000 or so clones, of which over 80% were detected only once. In total, the top ten clones hold around 1.4% of the sample.

Each collaborating institution followed its own protocols to collect whole blood in K2EDTA tubes. For TCRbeta analysis, collaborators shipped samples in one of three forms: frozen whole blood, isolated PBMCs, or DNA extracted from either of those sample types. The V and J genes are TRBV2 and TRBJ1-2; TRBD1 is possibly the D segment (5 matching bases). The sequence derives from a human donor in a cohort sampled during active COVID-19. Input material: peripheral blood. The CDR3 region reads CASSEADGGIYGYTF. The bases read TGTGCCAGCAGTGAAGCCGACGGGGGAATCTATGGCTACACCTTC.